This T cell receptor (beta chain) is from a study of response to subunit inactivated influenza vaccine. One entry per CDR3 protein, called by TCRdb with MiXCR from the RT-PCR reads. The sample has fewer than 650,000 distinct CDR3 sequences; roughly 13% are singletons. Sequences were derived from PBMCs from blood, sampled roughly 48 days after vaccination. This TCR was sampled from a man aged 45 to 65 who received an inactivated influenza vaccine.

CDR3 residues: CSARDPLNYGYTF. DNA for the CDR3: TGCAGTGCTAGAGATCCGCTTAACTATGGCTACACCTTC. This chain joins TRBV20-1 and TRBJ1-2; no clear D gene. Between the trimmed V and J ends, which lost 0 bases and 1 base, there was a span of 6 bases. CDR3 length equals 13 residues. Germline V gives CDR1 DFQATT, CDR2 SNEGSKA (reference sequence).